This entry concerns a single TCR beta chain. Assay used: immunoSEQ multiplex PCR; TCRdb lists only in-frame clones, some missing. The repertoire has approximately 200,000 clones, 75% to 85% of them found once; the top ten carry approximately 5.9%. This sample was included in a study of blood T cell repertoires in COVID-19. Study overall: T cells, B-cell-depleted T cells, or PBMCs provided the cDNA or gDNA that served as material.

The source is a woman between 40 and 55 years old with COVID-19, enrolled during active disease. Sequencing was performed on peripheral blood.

The CDR3 bases are TGTGCCAGCAGCTATTCCAGCGGGGGGGGGACAGATACGCAGTATTTT. This encodes CASSYSSGGGTDTQYF. This sequence joins TRBV7-2 and TRBJ2-3; 10 bases are shared with TRBD2. V dropped 4 bases and J dropped 3; count of bases not matched to a gene: 7. The CDR3 totals 16 residues. The V gene's germline CDR1 is SGHTA and CDR2 FQGNSA.